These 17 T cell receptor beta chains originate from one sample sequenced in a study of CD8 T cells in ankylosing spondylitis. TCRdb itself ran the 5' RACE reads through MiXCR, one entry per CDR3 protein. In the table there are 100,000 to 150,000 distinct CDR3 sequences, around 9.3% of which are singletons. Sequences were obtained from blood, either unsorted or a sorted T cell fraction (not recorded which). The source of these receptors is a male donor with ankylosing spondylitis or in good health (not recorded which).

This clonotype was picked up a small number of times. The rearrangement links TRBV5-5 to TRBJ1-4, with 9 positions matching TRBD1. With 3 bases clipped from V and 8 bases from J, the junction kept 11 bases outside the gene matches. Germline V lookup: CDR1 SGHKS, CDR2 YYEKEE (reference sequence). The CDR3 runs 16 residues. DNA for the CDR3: TGTGCCAGCAGCTCCGTGCCCTTGGGACAGGGAGAAAAACTGTTTTTT. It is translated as CASSSVPLGQGEKLFF.

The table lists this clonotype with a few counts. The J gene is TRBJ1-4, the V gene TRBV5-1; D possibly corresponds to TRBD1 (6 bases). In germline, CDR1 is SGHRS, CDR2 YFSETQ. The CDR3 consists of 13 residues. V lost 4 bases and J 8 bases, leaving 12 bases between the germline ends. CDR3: CASSPRGAEKLFF. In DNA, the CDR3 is TGCGCCAGCAGCCCCCGGGGGGCGGAAAAACTGTTTTTT.

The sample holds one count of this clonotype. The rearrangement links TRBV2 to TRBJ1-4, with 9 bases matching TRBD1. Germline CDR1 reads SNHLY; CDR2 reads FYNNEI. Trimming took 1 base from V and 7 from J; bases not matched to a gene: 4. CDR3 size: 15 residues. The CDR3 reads CASSEEPGQGEKLFF. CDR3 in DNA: TGTGCCAGCAGTGAAGAGCCGGGACAGGGTGAAAAACTGTTTTTT.

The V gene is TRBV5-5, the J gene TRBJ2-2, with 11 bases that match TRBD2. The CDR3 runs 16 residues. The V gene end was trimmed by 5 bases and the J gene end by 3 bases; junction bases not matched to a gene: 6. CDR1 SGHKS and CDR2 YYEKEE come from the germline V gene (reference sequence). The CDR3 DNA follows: TGTGCCAGCAGTCCGCTAGCGGGAGGACACACCGGGGAGCTGTTTTTT. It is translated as CASSPLAGGHTGELFF.

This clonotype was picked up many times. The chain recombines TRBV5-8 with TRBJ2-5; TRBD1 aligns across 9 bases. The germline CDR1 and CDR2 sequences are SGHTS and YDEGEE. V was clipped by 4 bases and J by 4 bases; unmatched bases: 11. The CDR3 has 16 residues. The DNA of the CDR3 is TGTGCCAGCAGCAGGGGACAGGGACCCTTAACAGAGACCCAGTACTTC. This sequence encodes CASSRGQGPLTETQYF.

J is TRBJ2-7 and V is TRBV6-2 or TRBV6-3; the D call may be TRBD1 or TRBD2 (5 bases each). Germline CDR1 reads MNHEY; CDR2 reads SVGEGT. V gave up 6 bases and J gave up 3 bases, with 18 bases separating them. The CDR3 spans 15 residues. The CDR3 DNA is TGTGCCAGCAGGAACCCTAAAGGGGACCTCTACGAGCAGTACTTC. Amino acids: CASRNPKGDLYEQYF.

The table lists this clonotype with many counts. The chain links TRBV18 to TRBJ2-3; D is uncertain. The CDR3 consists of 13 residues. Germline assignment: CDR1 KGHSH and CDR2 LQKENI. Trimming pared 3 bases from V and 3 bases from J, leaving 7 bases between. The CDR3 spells CASSPGQTDTQYF. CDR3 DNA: TGTGCCAGCTCACCGGGTCAAACAGATACGCAGTATTTT.

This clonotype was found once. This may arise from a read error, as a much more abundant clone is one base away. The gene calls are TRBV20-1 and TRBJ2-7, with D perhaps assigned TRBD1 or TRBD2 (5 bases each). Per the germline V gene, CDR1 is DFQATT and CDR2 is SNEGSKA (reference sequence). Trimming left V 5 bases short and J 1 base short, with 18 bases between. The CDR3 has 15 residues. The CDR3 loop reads CSAGGPAGRSYEQYF. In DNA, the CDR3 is TGCAGTGCTGGAGGTCCCGCAGGGAGATCCTACGAGCAGTACTTC.

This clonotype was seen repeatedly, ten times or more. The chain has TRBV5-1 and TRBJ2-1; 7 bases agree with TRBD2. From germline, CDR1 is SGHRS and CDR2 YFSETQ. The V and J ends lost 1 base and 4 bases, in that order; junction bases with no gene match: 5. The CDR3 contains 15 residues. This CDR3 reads CASSLSSSGYNEQFF. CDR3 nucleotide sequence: TGCGCCAGCAGCTTGTCCTCTAGCGGTTACAATGAGCAGTTCTTC.

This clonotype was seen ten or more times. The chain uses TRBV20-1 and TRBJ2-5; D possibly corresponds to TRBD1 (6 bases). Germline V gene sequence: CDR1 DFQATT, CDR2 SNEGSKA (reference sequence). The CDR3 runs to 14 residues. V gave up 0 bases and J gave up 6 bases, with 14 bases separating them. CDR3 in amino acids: CSARDREGVKTQYF. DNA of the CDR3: TGCAGTGCTAGAGATCGAGAGGGGGTAAAGACCCAGTACTTC.

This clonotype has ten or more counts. CDR3 DNA sequence: TGTGCCAGCAGCCAAGGGTCGGAGACCCAGTACTTC. Its translation is CASSQGSETQYF. The V call is TRBV12-3 or TRBV12-4, the J call TRBJ2-5; D is uncertain. V was cut by 6 bases and J by 5 bases, with 10 bases left in between. CDR3 length: 12 residues.

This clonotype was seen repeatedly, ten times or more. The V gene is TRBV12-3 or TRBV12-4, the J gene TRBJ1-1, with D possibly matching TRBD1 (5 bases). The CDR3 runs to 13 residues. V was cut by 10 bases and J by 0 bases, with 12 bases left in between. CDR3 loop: CATKRGVNTEAFF. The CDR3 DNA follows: TGTGCCACCAAAAGGGGAGTGAACACTGAAGCTTTCTTT.

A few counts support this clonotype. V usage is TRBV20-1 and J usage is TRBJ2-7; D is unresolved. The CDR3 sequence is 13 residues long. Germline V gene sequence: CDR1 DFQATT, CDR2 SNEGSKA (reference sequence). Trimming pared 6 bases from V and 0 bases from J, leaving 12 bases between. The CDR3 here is CSALTHSSYEQYF. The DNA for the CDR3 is TGCAGTGCCTTGACCCACTCCTCCTACGAGCAGTACTTC.

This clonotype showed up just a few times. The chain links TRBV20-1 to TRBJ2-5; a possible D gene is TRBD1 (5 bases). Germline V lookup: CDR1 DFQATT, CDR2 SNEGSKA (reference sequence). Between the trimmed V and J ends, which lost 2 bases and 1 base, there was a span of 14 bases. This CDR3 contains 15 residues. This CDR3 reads CSARIIGHIQETQYF. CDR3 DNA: TGCAGTGCTAGAATAATCGGACACATCCAAGAGACCCAGTACTTC.

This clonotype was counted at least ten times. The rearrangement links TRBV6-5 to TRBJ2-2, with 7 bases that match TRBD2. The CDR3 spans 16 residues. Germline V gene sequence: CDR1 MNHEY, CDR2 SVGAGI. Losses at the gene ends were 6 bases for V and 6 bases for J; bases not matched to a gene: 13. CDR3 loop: CASSHRGSVVPGELFF. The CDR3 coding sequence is TGTGCCAGCAGCCACCGCGGGAGCGTGGTCCCCGGGGAGCTGTTTTTT.

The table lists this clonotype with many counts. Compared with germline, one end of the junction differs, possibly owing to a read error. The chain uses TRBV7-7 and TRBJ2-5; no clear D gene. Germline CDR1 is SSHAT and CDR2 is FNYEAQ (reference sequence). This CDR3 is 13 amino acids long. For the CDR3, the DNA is TGTGCTAGCAGCTTAGTGGTGAGAGAGACCCAGTACTTC. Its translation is CASSLVVRETQYF.

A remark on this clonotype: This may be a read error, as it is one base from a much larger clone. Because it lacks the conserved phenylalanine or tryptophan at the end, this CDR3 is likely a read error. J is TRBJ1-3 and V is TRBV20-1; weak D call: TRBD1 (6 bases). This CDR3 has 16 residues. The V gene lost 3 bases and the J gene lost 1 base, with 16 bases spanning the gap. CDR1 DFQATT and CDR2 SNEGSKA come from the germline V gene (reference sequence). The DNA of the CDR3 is TGCAGTGCTAGTCCAGGGGCCGCCGCTTCTGGAAACACCATATATTTG. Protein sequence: CSASPGAAASGNTIYL.